These 3 T cell receptor beta chains originate from one sample sequenced in a study of blood T cell repertoires in COVID-19. The table came from immunoSEQ multiplex PCR; TCRdb's copy has only in-frame clones and leaves some out. This table has approximately 77,000 clones, about 80% appearing once. Source material: peripheral blood. The receptors derive from a woman in her seventies with acute or convalescent COVID-19.

Only one count was recorded for this clone. This sequence joins TRBV7-8 and TRBJ1-3; 7 bases are shared with TRBD1. The V gene end was trimmed by 5 bases and the J gene end by 2 bases; junction bases not matched to a gene: 3. CDR1 is SGHVS and CDR2 is FQNEAQ in the germline V gene. The CDR3 is 14 amino acids. DNA for the CDR3: TGTGCCAGCAGCCTTACAGGGGCTGGAAACACCATATATTTT. This codes for CASSLTGAGNTIYF.

The V call is TRBV7-9, the J call TRBJ2-7; 10 bases line up with TRBD1. Germline loops: CDR1 SEHNR, CDR2 FQNEAQ (reference sequence). With 11 bases clipped from V and 4 bases from J, the junction kept 8 bases outside the gene matches. The CDR3 has 13 residues. CDR3 region: CAGRQGAGYEQYF. Written as DNA, the CDR3 is TGTGCCGGTCGACAGGGGGCCGGGTACGAGCAGTACTTC.

The chain links TRBV19 to TRBJ1-1, with 9 bases fitting TRBD1. This CDR3 spans 13 amino acids. The germline gives CDR1 LNHDA, CDR2 SQIVND (reference sequence). V lost 5 bases and J lost 7; bases outside the gene matches: 5. CDR3 residues: CASSSTGGNEAFF. The CDR3 DNA sequence: TGTGCCAGTAGTTCTACAGGGGGCAATGAAGCTTTCTTT.